This T cell receptor beta chain was observed in a study of T-cell memory formation after mild COVID-19. TCRdb called the 5' RACE reads again in MiXCR, with one record for every CDR3 protein. Among over 350,000 distinct CDR3 sequences listed, 24% were seen once. Study results and caveats: CD4/CD8 balance characterized clones contracting day 15 to 85, and CD4+ skew characterized later expanders. The study found contracting CD4+ clones mainly in CM and EM and contracting CD8+ clones in EMRA.

This clonotype showed up just a few times. Its antigen is undetermined. The material sequenced was PBMCs or a T cell subset sorted from them (not recorded which). This TCR was recovered from an adult woman who had mild COVID-19 (a few samples of this study predate the infection). Cell type and time point are not known.

The CDR3 region is CSVISSSDTQYF. The CDR3 DNA reads as TGCAGCGTTATATCGTCATCCGATACGCAGTATTTT. The rearrangement uses TRBV29-1 and TRBJ2-3; no reliable D call. The length of the CDR3 is 12 residues. V was cut by 5 bases and J by 6 bases, with 12 bases left in between. CDR1 and CDR2 (germline): SQVTM, ANQGSEA.